This passage covers 15 T cell receptor beta chains from one sample sequenced in a study of T cell changes during pregnancy in multiple sclerosis (dated by TCRdb to the late 2010s). Libraries were prepared through the immunoSEQ multiplex PCR assay. Held by TCRdb, this immuneACCESS table contains in-frame sequences only and omits some clones. Under half of the omission traces to an unresolved V gene where checked; the cause of the rest is unknown. The sample has tens of thousands of clones on record, roughly 90% of them singletons. The top ten hold more than 8% of the sample. Sequences were derived from peripheral blood, sampled after pregnancy. These receptors all stem from a female donor in good health, enrolled as a control in a pregnancy study.

The chain combines TRBV6-4 with TRBJ1-2, with 7 bases matching TRBD1. J gave up 7 bases and V 7 bases, and 15 bases lay outside the gene matches. Germline V CDR1 and CDR2: MRHNA, SNTAGT. The length of the CDR3 is 15 residues. As DNA, the CDR3 is TGTGCCAGCAATTATACCGGGACAGTTCGTTCTGGCTACACCTTC. It is translated as CASNYTGTVRSGYTF.

The V and J genes are TRBV27 and TRBJ2-7; TRBD1 matches 8 bases. CDR1 is MNHEY and CDR2 is SMNVEV in the germline V gene (reference sequence). The CDR3 totals 16 residues. Trimming at V came to 0 bases and at J to 3 bases, leaving 7 bases not matched to a gene. CDR3 amino acids: CASSLSTGTGNYEQYF. DNA of the CDR3: TGTGCCAGCAGTTTATCGACCGGGACAGGTAACTACGAGCAGTACTTC.

The V and J genes are TRBV4-3 and TRBJ1-1; D unclear. The ends were cut back, 4 bases at V and 8 bases at J, with 14 bases in the middle. CDR1 is LGHNA, CDR2 YSLEER, per germline. The CDR3 is 13 amino acids. CDR3 sequence: CASSLSQPGEAFF. CDR3 DNA: TGCGCCAGCAGCCTGTCCCAGCCAGGAGAAGCTTTCTTT.

V usage is TRBV6-1 and J usage is TRBJ1-4; TRBD1 might be the D (6 bases). The V gene lost 1 base and the J gene lost 4 bases, with 7 bases spanning the gap. This CDR3 spans 14 amino acids. Germline CDR1 and CDR2: MNHNS and SASEGT. The DNA of the CDR3 is TGTGCCAGCAGTGAAGGAGGGGGTAATGAAAAACTGTTTTTT. Its protein product is CASSEGGGNEKLFF.

J is TRBJ2-3 and V is TRBV25-1; the D is unclear. The germline V gene encodes CDR1 MGHDK and CDR2 SYGVNS. The germline V and J ends were trimmed by 3 bases and 2 bases, with 6 bases remaining between them. This CDR3 has 13 amino acids. DNA of the CDR3: TGTGCCAGCAGTGACTCTTACACAGATACGCAGTATTTT. It yields the protein CASSDSYTDTQYF.

The chain joins TRBV9 to TRBJ2-5, with TRBD1 matching over 10 bases. The CDR3 covers 15 residues. V dropped 3 bases and J dropped 4; count of bases not matched to a gene: 6. Germline-derived CDR1 and CDR2 are SGDLS and YYNGEE. The CDR3 sequence: CASSAATGGRETQYF. The CDR3 nucleotides are TGTGCCAGCAGCGCAGCGACAGGGGGCCGAGAGACCCAGTACTTC.

The rearrangement joins TRBV5-1 to TRBJ1-2; D is uncertain. This CDR3 has 10 amino acids. CDR1 and CDR2 from the germline V gene are SGHRS and YFSETQ. V shed 7 bases and J shed 8 bases, with 9 bases lying between them. In DNA form, the CDR3 reads TGCGCCAGCCAGTTGAAGGGCTACACCTTC. It yields the protein CASQLKGYTF.

The table lists this clone with a few counts. The chain carries TRBV5-1 and TRBJ1-1, with TRBD1 as a possible D gene (5 bases). The germline CDR1 and CDR2 sequences are SGHRS and YFSETQ. V was shortened by 3 bases and J by 1 base, with 7 bases between the two germline ends. CDR3 length: 13 amino acids. The CDR3 region is CASSSGQNTEAFF. The CDR3 bases are TGCGCCAGCAGCTCTGGACAGAACACTGAAGCTTTCTTT. The whole variable domain, remainder taken from reference TRBV5-1 and TRBJ1-1, is KAGVTQTPRYLIKTRGQQVTLSCSPISGHRSVSWYQQTPGQGLQFLFEYFSETQRNKGNFPGRFSGRQFSNSRSEMNVSTLELGDSALYLCASSSGQNTEAFFGQGTRLTVV.

The chain has TRBV6-1 and TRBJ2-3; D possibly corresponds to TRBD2 (7 bases). This CDR3 has 16 amino acids. Germline V gene lookup returns CDR1 MNHNS and CDR2 SASEGT. Trimming shortened V by 2 bases and J by 5 bases, and 17 bases separated the two germline ends. The CDR3: CASSELSGGALDTQYF. The CDR3 DNA sequence: TGTGCCAGCAGTGAACTAAGTGGGGGGGCCCTAGATACGCAGTATTTT.

The rearrangement links TRBV19 to TRBJ1-4; 10 positions agree with TRBD1. This CDR3 is 19 amino acids long. The V gene's germline CDR1 is LNHDA and CDR2 SQIVND (reference sequence). Trimming removed 6 bases from V and 2 bases from J; junction bases left unmatched: 15. The CDR3 loop reads CASRRTGTGVISTNEKLFF. The CDR3 DNA reads as TGTGCCAGTAGGAGGACCGGGACAGGGGTAATTTCGACTAATGAAAAACTGTTTTTT. The full variable domain, with the rest looked up from reference TRBV19 and TRBJ1-4, is DGGITQSPKYLFRKEGQNVTLSCEQNLNHDAMYWYRQDPGQGLRLIYYSQIVNDFQKGDIAEGYSVSREKKESFPLTVTSAQKNPTAFYLCASRRTGTGVISTNEKLFFGSGTQLSVL.

The genes are TRBV30 and TRBJ2-7; TRBD1 agrees at 8 bases. Germline V gives CDR1 GTSNPN, CDR2 SVGIG (reference sequence). J was trimmed by 4 bases and V by 1 base; bases with no gene match: 6. The CDR3 sequence is 14 residues long. The CDR3 DNA sequence: TGTGCCTGGAGTGGCGGGACAGGCCGTTACGAGCAGTACTTC. It yields the protein CAWSGGTGRYEQYF.

The genes are TRBV30 and TRBJ2-1, with D unclear. V was clipped by 0 bases and J by 7 bases, with 4 bases between them. Germline V lookup: CDR1 GTSNPN, CDR2 SVGIG (reference sequence). This CDR3 has 11 amino acids. The CDR3: CAWSVMNEQFF. CDR3 coding DNA: TGTGCCTGGAGTGTTATGAATGAGCAGTTCTTC.

The J gene is TRBJ1-2, the V gene TRBV14; 9 nucleotides match TRBD1. This CDR3 contains 15 residues. V was clipped by 2 bases and J by 6 bases; unmatched bases: 7. Germline V gene sequence: CDR1 SGHDN, CDR2 FVKESK. CDR3 nucleotide sequence: TGTGCCAGCAGCCAACGCGGGACAGGGAGCGATGGCTACACCTTC. Translation gives CASSQRGTGSDGYTF.

This clone was observed a few times. The V call is TRBV5-6, the J call TRBJ1-2, with unresolved D. The CDR3 is made up of 13 amino acids. The germline gives CDR1 SGHDT, CDR2 YYEEEE. V dropped 0 bases and J dropped 4 bases, with 7 bases sitting between them. The CDR3: CASSLDRTYGYTF. In DNA, the CDR3 is TGTGCCAGCAGCTTGGACAGAACCTATGGCTACACCTTC.

This chain joins TRBV7-9 and TRBJ1-2; the D is unclear. Germline V gene sequence: CDR1 SEHNR, CDR2 FQNEAQ (reference sequence). The ends were cut back, 4 bases at V and 2 bases at J, with 8 bases in the middle. This CDR3 region has 13 residues. CDR3 sequence reads: CASSSGSNYGYTF. The CDR3 DNA sequence: TGTGCCAGCAGCTCCGGGAGCAACTATGGCTACACCTTC.